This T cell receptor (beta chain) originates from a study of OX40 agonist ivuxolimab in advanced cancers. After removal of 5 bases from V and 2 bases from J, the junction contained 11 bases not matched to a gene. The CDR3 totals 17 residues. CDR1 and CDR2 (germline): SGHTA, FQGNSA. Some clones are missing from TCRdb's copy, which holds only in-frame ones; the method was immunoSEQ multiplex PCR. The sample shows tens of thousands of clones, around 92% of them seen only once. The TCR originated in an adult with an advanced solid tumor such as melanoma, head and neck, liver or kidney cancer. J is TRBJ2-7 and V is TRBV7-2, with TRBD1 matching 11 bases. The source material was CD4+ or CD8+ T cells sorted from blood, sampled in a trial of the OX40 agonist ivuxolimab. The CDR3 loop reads CASSPQGQGDYTYEQYF. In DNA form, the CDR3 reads TGTGCCAGCAGCCCACAGGGACAGGGGGACTATACCTACGAGCAGTACTTC.